The sequence of this T cell receptor beta chain was determined in a study of cytotoxic CD8 clonotypes in ibrutinib-treated CLL. Concerning this clone itself: Antigen specificity is unknown.

TCR beta libraries used roughly 1.9 micrograms of DNA from cryopreserved PBMCs. Regarding the study as a whole: Timing of sampling differed between sustained-remission and progressing patients. Exceeding age-matched healthy donors, baseline clonality also tracked the counts of circulating CD8+ T cells.

The length of the CDR3 is 15 residues. CDR1 and CDR2 (germline): SGHRS, YFSETQ. Trimming removed 5 bases at V and 5 bases at J, with 19 bases between. The table came from immunoSEQ multiplex PCR; TCRdb's copy has only in-frame clones and leaves some out. The data contain 100,000 to 150,000 clones, approximately 83% of them singletons. The receptor's source is a human donor with chronic lymphocytic leukemia. The chain links TRBV5-1 to TRBJ2-5, with D uncertain. The sequences come from PBMCs, collected after 24 months of ibrutinib treatment. CDR3 region: CASRPTSGEYETQYF. The DNA of the CDR3 is TGCGCCAGCAGGCCCACGTCTGGGGAATACGAGACCCAGTACTTC.